Below, 30 T cell receptor beta chains from the same sample are listed, as sequenced in a study of cytomegalovirus exposure and HLA in healthy donors. The method was immunoSEQ multiplex PCR; TCRdb's version includes in-frame clones alone and lacks a portion of them. This sample has about 110,000 clones, with 90% to 96% found just once. Sequenced material: PBMCs. The source of these receptors is a woman between 18 and 29 years old in good health and CMV-seronegative.

This chain uses TRBV4-2 with TRBJ2-3, with a tentative D call TRBD2 (6 bases). V was shortened by 0 bases and J by 4 bases, with 14 bases between the two germline ends. This CDR3 has 16 residues. Germline CDR1 and CDR2: LGHNA and YNFKEQ. CDR3 in amino acids: CASSQERRGGADTQYF. DNA for the CDR3: TGTGCCAGCAGCCAAGAAAGGAGGGGCGGCGCAGATACGCAGTATTTT.

The chain links TRBV18 to TRBJ1-3, with D hard to call. The length of the CDR3 is 14 residues. Trimming stripped 4 bases from V and 0 bases from J, with 7 bases between. Looked up from germline, CDR1 is KGHSH and CDR2 is LQKENI. CDR3 sequence reads: CASSHGISGNTIYF. The CDR3 nucleotides read TGTGCCAGCTCACATGGCATCTCTGGAAACACCATATATTTT.

The J gene is TRBJ2-5, the V gene TRBV7-2, with TRBD1 matching over 9 bases. CDR3 size: 16 residues. V shed 6 bases, J shed 3 bases, and the junction held 11 bases outside the gene matches. In germline, CDR1 is SGHTA, CDR2 FQGNSA. In DNA form, the CDR3 reads TGTGCCAGCAGTTCTGCCGCCGGGACAGGGAAAGAGACCCAGTACTTC. This translates into CASSSAAGTGKETQYF.

The gene calls are TRBV6-1 and TRBJ2-7; 10 positions match TRBD2. This CDR3 spans 15 amino acids. The germline gives CDR1 MNHNS, CDR2 SASEGT. Trimming at V came to 2 bases and at J to 4 bases, leaving 5 bases not matched to a gene. CDR3 sequence (DNA): TGTGCCAGCAGTGAATCCAATAGCGGGGGGTACGAGCAGTACTTC. Its protein is CASSESNSGGYEQYF.

J is TRBJ1-6 and V is TRBV28, with 8 bases lining up with TRBD1. The CDR3 extends over 15 amino acids. Germline V gene sequence: CDR1 MDHEN, CDR2 SYDVKM. V lost 6 bases to trimming and J lost 9 bases; unmatched junction nucleotides: 10. CDR3 sequence: CASRTPQGDFSPLHF. The CDR3 DNA reads TGTGCCAGCAGAACACCACAGGGGGACTTTTCACCCCTCCACTTT.

The chain combines TRBV6-5 with TRBJ2-5; D perhaps matches TRBD2 (5 bases). V was trimmed by 5 bases and J by 2 bases, leaving 12 bases between them. Germline lookup yields CDR1 MNHEY and CDR2 SVGAGI. This CDR3 is 14 amino acids long. The CDR3 DNA sequence: TGTGCCAGCAGTAACCTCGAGGGACAAGAGACCCAGTACTTC. This sequence encodes CASSNLEGQETQYF.

The chain uses TRBV20-1 and TRBJ1-1; the D gene is possibly TRBD1 (6 bases). Germline CDR1 reads DFQATT; CDR2 reads SNEGSKA (reference sequence). The CDR3 covers 11 residues. Written as DNA, the CDR3 is TGCAGAAGCGGGGGGGCCACTGAAGCTTTCTTT. Residues: CRSGGATEAFF.

The rearrangement links TRBV27 to TRBJ2-2; 7 bases agree with TRBD1. Germline assignment: CDR1 MNHEY and CDR2 SMNVEV (reference sequence). The CDR3 totals 14 residues. With V trimmed by 5 bases and J by 8 bases, 8 bases remained unmatched. CDR3 residues: CASSVGTAEGELFF. The CDR3 region has the DNA TGTGCCAGCAGTGTGGGGACAGCTGAAGGGGAGCTGTTTTTT.

The chain carries TRBV4-3 and TRBJ2-3; TRBD2 aligns across 8 bases. Trimming cost V 0 bases and J 1 base; bases outside gene matches: 3. The CDR3 has 16 amino acids. Germline V CDR1 and CDR2: LGHNA, YSLEER. The CDR3 nucleotides read TGCGCCAGCAGCCAAGAGCTAGCGGGTGGCACAGATACGCAGTATTTT. Translation gives CASSQELAGGTDTQYF.

J is TRBJ2-1 and V is TRBV27, with 9 bases identical to TRBD2. The CDR3 extends over 19 amino acids. CDR1 and CDR2 from the germline V gene are MNHEY and SMNVEV (reference sequence). Unmatched junction bases numbered 14, after V lost 5 bases and J lost 0 bases. CDR3 sequence: CASSPPLGRGGSSYNEQFF. DNA of the CDR3: TGTGCCAGCAGTCCCCCGCTCGGGCGGGGGGGCAGCTCCTACAATGAGCAGTTCTTC.

The chain has TRBV19 and TRBJ2-7; a weak D match, TRBD2 (7 bases). CDR3 length: 13 residues. The ends were cut back, 9 bases at V and 0 bases at J, with 12 bases in the middle. Germline V gene data show CDR1 as LNHDA and CDR2 as SQIVND (reference sequence). The CDR3 loop is CARGGGHSYEQYF. CDR3 DNA sequence: TGTGCCAGAGGGGGAGGGCACTCCTACGAGCAGTACTTC.

Worth noting for this clone: One end of the junction is discordant with germline, which a read error may explain. V gene TRBV19 combines with J gene TRBJ1-1; D not resolved. CDR3 length: 15 residues. Looked up from germline, CDR1 is LNHDA and CDR2 is SQIVND (reference sequence). CDR3 loop: CASSIAASTLTEAFF. CDR3 nucleotides: TGTGCCAGTAGTATAGCGGCGTCAACACTGACTGAGGCTTTCTTT.

V gene TRBV6-1 combines with J gene TRBJ2-5, with 8 nucleotides matching TRBD1. The J call may be in error: the DNA end matches TRBJ2-7 better. The germline CDR1 and CDR2 sequences are MNHNS and SASEGT. The length of the CDR3 is 15 residues. The CDR3 spells CASSVQGQGIYEQYF. The CDR3 DNA sequence: TGTGCCAGCAGTGTTCAAGGACAGGGAATATACGAGCAGTACTTC.

This sequence joins TRBV28 and TRBJ2-7; maybe TRBD2 (5 bases). The CDR3 runs 15 residues. V gave up 4 bases and J gave up 0 bases, with 13 bases separating them. The V gene's germline CDR1 is MDHEN and CDR2 SYDVKM. Written as DNA, the CDR3 is TGTGCCAGCAGTTCCTACCATGGGAGCTCCTACGAGCAGTACTTC. It yields the protein CASSSYHGSSYEQYF.

The chain carries TRBV19 and TRBJ1-1, with TRBD1 matching over 11 bases. Germline V gene data show CDR1 as LNHDA and CDR2 as SQIVND (reference sequence). CDR3 length: 16 residues. The J segment lost 0 bases and the V segment lost 6 bases, leaving 6 bases of the junction unmatched. The chain's CDR3 is CASSGQGANLNTEAFF. CDR3 DNA sequence: TGTGCCAGTAGCGGACAGGGGGCTAATTTGAACACTGAAGCTTTCTTT.

The chain uses TRBV10-3 and TRBJ2-1, with D tentatively TRBD2 (6 bases). V was trimmed by 3 bases and J by 12 bases, leaving 27 bases between them. There are 17 residues in the CDR3. Germline assignment: CDR1 ENHRY and CDR2 SYGVKD. The CDR3 bases are TGTGCCATCAGTGAAGTCAGTAGGGACTCCGTGGGTTCACGGCAGTTCTTC. Its protein is CAISEVSRDSVGSRQFF.

The CDR3 DNA reads as TGCGCCAGCAGTGCCCGGAGGATGGACAGGGAGAGGCCTAACTATGGCTACACCTTC. Its translation is CASSARRMDRERPNYGYTF. The gene calls are TRBV10-1 and TRBJ1-2; TRBD1 matches at 8 bases. Germline trimming cut 4 bases from V and 0 bases from J; bases unmatched to any gene: 16. The CDR3 loop spans 19 amino acids. In germline, CDR1 is WNHNN, CDR2 SYGVQD (reference sequence).

The chain links TRBV11-2 to TRBJ2-7; 8 bases fit TRBD2. V shed 1 base and J 11 bases; nucleotides not matched to a gene: 1. The CDR3 loop spans 11 amino acids. The germline V gene encodes CDR1 SGHAT and CDR2 FQNNGV. The CDR3 loop is CASSLAGGKYF. Here the CDR3 DNA reads TGTGCCAGCAGCTTAGCGGGGGGGAAGTACTTC. The whole variable domain, remainder taken from reference TRBV11-2 and TRBJ2-7, is EAGVAQSPRYKIIEKRQSVAFWCNPISGHATLYWYQQILGQGPKLLIQFQNNGVVDDSQLPKDRFSAERLKGVDSTLKIQPAKLEDSAVYLCASSLAGGKYFGPGTRLTVT.

The DNA of the CDR3 is TGTGCCAGCAGTCATAGGCAGGGCTACTCGAACACCGGGGAGCTGTTTTTT. This translates into CASSHRQGYSNTGELFF. The genes are TRBV28 and TRBJ2-2, with a possible D match to TRBD1 (5 bases). Germline V gene sequence: CDR1 MDHEN, CDR2 SYDVKM. The CDR3 spans 17 residues. Trimming took 5 bases from V and 0 from J, leaving 16 bases between them.

The chain combines TRBV18 with TRBJ2-1, with D possibly matching TRBD2 (5 bases). V lost 0 bases and J 10 bases, leaving 16 bases between the germline ends. This CDR3 region has 15 residues. Germline V gene sequence: CDR1 KGHSH, CDR2 LQKENI. The CDR3 loop reads CASSPPQTGKSEQFF. The CDR3 DNA reads TGTGCCAGCTCACCACCCCAAACGGGGAAGAGCGAGCAGTTCTTC.

The chain has TRBV5-5 and TRBJ1-5, with 7 nucleotides matching TRBD1. The germline gives CDR1 SGHKS, CDR2 YYEKEE (reference sequence). The length of the CDR3 is 16 residues. Trimming took 4 bases from V and 6 from J; bases not matched to a gene: 13. CDR3 residues: CASSAQGVDPGQPQHF. DNA of the CDR3: TGTGCCAGCAGCGCTCAGGGGGTGGACCCCGGTCAGCCCCAGCATTTT.

This chain uses TRBV7-3 with TRBJ2-1; 9 nucleotides match TRBD2. The trim removed 3 bases at V and 6 bases at J, leaving 9 bases unmatched. This CDR3 has 16 amino acids. The germline V gene encodes CDR1 SGHTA and CDR2 FQGTGA. CDR3 nucleotides: TGTGCCAGCAGCTTGGTCCCTAGCGGGGTAGTCAATGAGCAGTTCTTC. Protein sequence: CASSLVPSGVVNEQFF.

V is TRBV19 and J is TRBJ1-1, with TRBD1 matching over 9 bases. In germline, CDR1 is LNHDA, CDR2 SQIVND (reference sequence). J was trimmed by 0 bases and V by 3 bases; bases with no gene match: 8. The CDR3 covers 17 residues. This CDR3 reads CASSMGQGPTMNTEAFF. The CDR3 nucleotides are TGTGCCAGTAGTATGGGACAGGGACCGACCATGAACACTGAAGCTTTCTTT.

The rearrangement joins TRBV11-1 to TRBJ2-1; 8 positions match TRBD1. The CDR3 totals 16 residues. V shed 5 bases, J shed 8 bases, and the junction held 14 bases outside the gene matches. Germline CDR1 and CDR2: SGHAT and FQDESV (reference sequence). The CDR3 bases are TGTGCCAGCAGCCGAGCCTCAGGACAGGGCTCGGATGAGCAGTTCTTC. Protein sequence: CASSRASGQGSDEQFF.

V usage is TRBV7-8 and J usage is TRBJ2-7; 9 nucleotides match TRBD2. This CDR3 comprises 16 residues. V dropped 2 bases and J dropped 0; count of bases not matched to a gene: 5. Per the germline V gene, CDR1 is SGHVS and CDR2 is FQNEAQ. The CDR3 nucleotides read TGTGCCAGCAGCTTAAAGCTAGCGGGGTTCTCCTACGAGCAGTACTTC. Encoded protein: CASSLKLAGFSYEQYF.

The chain couples TRBV4-1 to TRBJ2-5; 8 bases line up with TRBD2. V shed 6 bases, J shed 2 bases, and the junction held 8 bases outside the gene matches. The V gene's germline CDR1 is MGHRA and CDR2 YSYEKL. The CDR3 length is 15 residues. The CDR3 protein is CASSSGTIKQETQYF. The DNA of the CDR3 is TGCGCCAGCAGTAGCGGGACAATAAAACAAGAGACCCAGTACTTC.

The rearrangement joins TRBV9 to TRBJ2-5; possibly TRBD2 for D (5 bases). V lost 4 bases and J 3 bases, leaving 13 bases between the germline ends. CDR3 length: 14 amino acids. Germline V CDR1 and CDR2: SGDLS, YYNGEE. CDR3: CASSSSGTEETQYF. The CDR3 DNA reads TGTGCCAGCAGCTCGAGCGGAACAGAAGAGACCCAGTACTTC.

CDR3 DNA: TGTGCCAGTAGGGGCGGGGGAACCTACAATGAGCAGTTCTTC. Protein: CASRGGGTYNEQFF. V is TRBV19 and J is TRBJ2-1; 7 nucleotides line up with TRBD2. The CDR3 consists of 14 residues. The germline V gene encodes CDR1 LNHDA and CDR2 SQIVND (reference sequence). V lost 6 bases, J lost 2 bases, and 4 bases stayed unmatched.

The V and J genes are TRBV5-4 and TRBJ1-1; TRBD1 aligns across 9 bases. V gave up 3 bases and J gave up 5 bases; unmatched junction bases: 11. This CDR3 region has 16 residues. Germline-derived CDR1 and CDR2 are SGHNT and YYREEE (reference sequence). CDR3 in DNA: TGTGCCAGCAGCTGGGGGACAGGGTGGGTAAGTACTGAAGCTTTCTTT. It translates to CASSWGTGWVSTEAFF.

The chain is built from TRBV5-1 and TRBJ2-5; D is possibly TRBD1 (7 bases). Germline lookup yields CDR1 SGHRS and CDR2 YFSETQ. The CDR3 loop spans 13 amino acids. Trimming removed 5 bases at V and 4 bases at J, with 12 bases between. The DNA for the CDR3 is TGCGCCAGCAGGTCTCAGGGGGGAGAGACCCAGTACTTC. It specifies CASRSQGGETQYF.